This T cell receptor beta chain was observed in a study of T cells after yellow fever vaccination. General study results and limits: Overlap between CD4 and CD8 compartments was detected for a small share of clonotypes. Abundant clonotypes from the bulk population could have been carried over as contaminants into FACS-sorted repertoires.

Of note for this clonotype: What it recognizes is unknown.

For TCR, cDNA came from 5'RACE template switching, which added a universal primer site and UMIs. Via MiXCR, TCRdb re-called the 5' RACE reads, giving one row per CDR3 protein. The sample lists hundreds of thousands of distinct CDR3 sequences, more than 3% occurring once. Per germline, CDR1 LGHNA and CDR2 YSLEER. The CDR3 has 13 amino acids. V was pared by 1 base and J by 5 bases, with 6 bases between. This receptor was identified in a young man who received the YFV17D yellow fever vaccine. The chain joins TRBV4-3 to TRBJ1-5; no clear D. Sequencing was performed on PBMCs, taken on the day of the yellow fever booster vaccination. Here the CDR3 reads CASSQVWDQPQHF. The CDR3 DNA sequence: TGCGCCAGCAGCCAAGTCTGGGATCAGCCCCAGCATTTT.